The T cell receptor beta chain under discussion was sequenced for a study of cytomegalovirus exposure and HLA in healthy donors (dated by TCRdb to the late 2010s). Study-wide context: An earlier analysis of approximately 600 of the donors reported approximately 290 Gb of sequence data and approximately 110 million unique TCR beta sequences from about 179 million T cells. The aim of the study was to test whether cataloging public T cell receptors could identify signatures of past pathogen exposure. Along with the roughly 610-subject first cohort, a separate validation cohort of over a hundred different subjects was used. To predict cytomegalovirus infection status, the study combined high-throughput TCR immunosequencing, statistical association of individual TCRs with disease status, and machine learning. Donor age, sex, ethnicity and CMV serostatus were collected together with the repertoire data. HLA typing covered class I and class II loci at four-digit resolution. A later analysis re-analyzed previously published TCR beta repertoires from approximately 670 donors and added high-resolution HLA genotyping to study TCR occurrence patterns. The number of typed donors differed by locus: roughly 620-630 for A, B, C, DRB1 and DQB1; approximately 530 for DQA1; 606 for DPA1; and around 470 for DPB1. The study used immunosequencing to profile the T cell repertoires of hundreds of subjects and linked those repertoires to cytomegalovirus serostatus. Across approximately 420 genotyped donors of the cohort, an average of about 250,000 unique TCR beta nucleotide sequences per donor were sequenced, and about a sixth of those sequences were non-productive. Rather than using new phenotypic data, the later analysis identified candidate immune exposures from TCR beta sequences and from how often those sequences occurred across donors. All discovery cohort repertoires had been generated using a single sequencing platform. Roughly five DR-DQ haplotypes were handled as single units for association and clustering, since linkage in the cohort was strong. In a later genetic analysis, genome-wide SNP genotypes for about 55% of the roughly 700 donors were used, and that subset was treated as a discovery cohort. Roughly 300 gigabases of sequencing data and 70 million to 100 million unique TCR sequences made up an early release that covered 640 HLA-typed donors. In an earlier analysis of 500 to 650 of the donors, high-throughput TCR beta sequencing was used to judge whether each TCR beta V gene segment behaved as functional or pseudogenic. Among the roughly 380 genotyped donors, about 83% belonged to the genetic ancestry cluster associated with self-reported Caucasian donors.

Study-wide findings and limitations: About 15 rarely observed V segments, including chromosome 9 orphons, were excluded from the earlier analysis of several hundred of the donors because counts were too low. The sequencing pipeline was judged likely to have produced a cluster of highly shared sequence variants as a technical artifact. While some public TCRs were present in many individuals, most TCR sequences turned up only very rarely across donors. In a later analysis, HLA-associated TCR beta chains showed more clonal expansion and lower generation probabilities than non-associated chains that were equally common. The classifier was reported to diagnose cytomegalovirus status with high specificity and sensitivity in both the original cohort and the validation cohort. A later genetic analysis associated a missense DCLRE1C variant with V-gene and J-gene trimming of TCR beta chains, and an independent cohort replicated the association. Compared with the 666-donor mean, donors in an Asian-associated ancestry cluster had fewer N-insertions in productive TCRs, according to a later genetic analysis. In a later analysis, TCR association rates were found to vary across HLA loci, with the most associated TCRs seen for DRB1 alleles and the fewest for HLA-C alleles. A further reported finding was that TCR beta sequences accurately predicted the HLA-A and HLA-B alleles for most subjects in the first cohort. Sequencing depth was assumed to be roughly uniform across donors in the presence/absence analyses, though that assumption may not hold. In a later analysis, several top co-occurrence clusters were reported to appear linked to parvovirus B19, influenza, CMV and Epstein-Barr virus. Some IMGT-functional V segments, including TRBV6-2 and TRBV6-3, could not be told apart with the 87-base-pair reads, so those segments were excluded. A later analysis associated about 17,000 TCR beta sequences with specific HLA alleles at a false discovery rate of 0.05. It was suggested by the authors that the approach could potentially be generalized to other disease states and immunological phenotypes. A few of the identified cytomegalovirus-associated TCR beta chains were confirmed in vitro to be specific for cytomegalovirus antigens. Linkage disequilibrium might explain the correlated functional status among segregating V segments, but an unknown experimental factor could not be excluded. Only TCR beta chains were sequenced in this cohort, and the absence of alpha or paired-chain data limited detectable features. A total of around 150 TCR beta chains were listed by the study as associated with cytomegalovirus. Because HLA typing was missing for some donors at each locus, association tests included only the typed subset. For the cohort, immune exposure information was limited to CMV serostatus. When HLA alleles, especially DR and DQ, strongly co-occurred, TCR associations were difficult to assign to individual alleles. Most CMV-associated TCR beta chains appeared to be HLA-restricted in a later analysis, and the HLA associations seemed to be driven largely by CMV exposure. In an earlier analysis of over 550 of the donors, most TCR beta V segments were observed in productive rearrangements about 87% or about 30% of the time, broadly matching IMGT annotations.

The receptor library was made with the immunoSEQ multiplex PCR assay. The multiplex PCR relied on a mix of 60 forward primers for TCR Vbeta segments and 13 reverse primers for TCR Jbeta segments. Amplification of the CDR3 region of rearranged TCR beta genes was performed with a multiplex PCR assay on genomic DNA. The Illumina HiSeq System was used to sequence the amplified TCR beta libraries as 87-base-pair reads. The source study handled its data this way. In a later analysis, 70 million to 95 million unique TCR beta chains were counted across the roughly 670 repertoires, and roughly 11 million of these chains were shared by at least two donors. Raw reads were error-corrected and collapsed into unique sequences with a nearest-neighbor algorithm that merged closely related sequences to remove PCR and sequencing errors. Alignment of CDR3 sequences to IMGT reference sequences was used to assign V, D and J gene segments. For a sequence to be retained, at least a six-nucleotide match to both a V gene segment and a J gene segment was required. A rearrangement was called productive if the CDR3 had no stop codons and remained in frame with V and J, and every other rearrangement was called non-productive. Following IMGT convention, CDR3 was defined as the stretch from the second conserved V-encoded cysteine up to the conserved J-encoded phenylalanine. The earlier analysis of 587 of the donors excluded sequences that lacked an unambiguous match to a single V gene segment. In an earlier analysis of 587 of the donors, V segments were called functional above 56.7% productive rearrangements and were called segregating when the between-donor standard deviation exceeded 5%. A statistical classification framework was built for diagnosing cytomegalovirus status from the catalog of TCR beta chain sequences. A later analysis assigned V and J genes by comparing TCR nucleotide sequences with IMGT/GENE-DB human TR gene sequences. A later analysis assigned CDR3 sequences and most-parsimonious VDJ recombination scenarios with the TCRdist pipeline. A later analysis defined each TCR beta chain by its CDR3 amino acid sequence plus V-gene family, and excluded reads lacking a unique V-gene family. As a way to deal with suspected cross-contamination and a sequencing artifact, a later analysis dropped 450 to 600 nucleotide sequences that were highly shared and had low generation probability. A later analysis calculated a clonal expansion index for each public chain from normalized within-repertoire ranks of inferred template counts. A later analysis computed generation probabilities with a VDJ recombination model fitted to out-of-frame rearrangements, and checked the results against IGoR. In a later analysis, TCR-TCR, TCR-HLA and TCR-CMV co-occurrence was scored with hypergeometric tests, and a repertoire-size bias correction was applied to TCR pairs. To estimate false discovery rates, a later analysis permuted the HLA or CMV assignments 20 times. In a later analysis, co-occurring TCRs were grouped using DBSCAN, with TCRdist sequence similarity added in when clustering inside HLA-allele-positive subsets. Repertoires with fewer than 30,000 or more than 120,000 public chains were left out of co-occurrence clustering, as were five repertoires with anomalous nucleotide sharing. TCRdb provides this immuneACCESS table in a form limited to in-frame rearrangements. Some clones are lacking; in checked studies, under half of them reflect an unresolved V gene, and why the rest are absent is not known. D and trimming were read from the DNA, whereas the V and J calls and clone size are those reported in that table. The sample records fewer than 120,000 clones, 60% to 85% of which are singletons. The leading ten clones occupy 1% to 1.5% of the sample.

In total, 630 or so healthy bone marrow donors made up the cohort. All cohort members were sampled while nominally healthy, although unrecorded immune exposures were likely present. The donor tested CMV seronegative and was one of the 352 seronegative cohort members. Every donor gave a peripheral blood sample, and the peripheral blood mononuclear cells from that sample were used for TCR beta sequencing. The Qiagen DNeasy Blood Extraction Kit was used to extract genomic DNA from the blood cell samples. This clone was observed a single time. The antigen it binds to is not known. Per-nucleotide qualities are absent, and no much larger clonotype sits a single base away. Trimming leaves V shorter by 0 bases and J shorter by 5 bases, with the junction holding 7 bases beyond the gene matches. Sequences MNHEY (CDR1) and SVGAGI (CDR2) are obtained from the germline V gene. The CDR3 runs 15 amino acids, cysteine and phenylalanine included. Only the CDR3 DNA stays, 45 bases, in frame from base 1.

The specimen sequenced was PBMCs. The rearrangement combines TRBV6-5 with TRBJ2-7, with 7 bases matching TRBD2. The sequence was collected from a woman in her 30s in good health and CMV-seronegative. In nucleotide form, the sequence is TGTGCCAGCAGTTACTCGGGGAGGGAAGGCGACGAGCAGTACTTC. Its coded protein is CASSYSGREGDEQYF.